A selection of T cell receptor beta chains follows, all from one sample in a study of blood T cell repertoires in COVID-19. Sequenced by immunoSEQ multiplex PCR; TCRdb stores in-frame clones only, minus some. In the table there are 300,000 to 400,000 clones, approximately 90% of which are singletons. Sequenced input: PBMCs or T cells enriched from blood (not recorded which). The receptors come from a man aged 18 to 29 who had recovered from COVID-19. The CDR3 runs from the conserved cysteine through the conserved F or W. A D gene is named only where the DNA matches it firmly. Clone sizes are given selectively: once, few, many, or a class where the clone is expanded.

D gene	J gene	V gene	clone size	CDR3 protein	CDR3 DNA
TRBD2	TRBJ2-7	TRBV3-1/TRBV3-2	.	CASSQDLGGTSGESSYEQYF	TGTGCCAGCAGCCAAGATCTCGGCGGGACTAGCGGAGAGAGCTCCTACGAGCAGTACTTC
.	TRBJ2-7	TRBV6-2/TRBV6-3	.	CASSYSVGISDSYEQYF	TGTGCCAGCAGTTACTCTGTCGGGATTAGCGACTCCTACGAGCAGTACTTC
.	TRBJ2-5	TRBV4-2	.	CASSQGLRRGVGQETQYF	TGTGCCAGCAGCCAAGGGTTGCGTCGCGGGGTGGGCCAAGAGACCCAGTACTTC
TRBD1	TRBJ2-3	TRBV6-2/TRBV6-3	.	CASTPGGFADTQYF	TGTGCCAGCACCCCAGGGGGCTTCGCAGATACGCAGTATTTT
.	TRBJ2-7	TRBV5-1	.	CASSFQGSYEQYF	TGCGCCAGCAGCTTCCAGGGCTCCTACGAGCAGTACTTC
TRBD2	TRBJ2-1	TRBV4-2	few	CASSRTVLAGGDNEQFF	TGTGCCAGCAGCCGCACCGTACTAGCGGGAGGTGACAATGAGCAGTTCTTC
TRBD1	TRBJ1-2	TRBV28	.	CASSRSPGQGYGYTF	TGTGCCAGCAGCCGAAGTCCGGGACAGGGCTATGGCTACACCTTC
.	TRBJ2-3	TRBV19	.	CASKSLTRTDTSTDTQYF	TGTGCCAGTAAGTCGTTGACTCGGACAGACACCAGCACAGATACGCAGTATTTT
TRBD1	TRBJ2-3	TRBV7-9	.	CASSPRGTGGWDTQYF	TGTGCCAGCAGCCCTAGGGGGACAGGGGGCTGGGATACGCAGTATTTT
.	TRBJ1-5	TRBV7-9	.	CASSSRGGSNQPQHF	TGTGCCAGCAGCTCCCGCGGGGGTAGCAATCAGCCCCAGCATTTT
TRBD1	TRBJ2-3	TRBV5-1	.	CASSNNRGSTDTQYF	TGCGCCAGCAGCAATAACAGGGGTAGCACAGATACGCAGTATTTT
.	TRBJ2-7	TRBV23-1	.	CASSHKDPTRDEQYF	TGCGCCAGCAGTCATAAGGACCCCACGAGGGACGAGCAGTACTTC
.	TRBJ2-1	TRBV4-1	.	CASSSYYGGRSYNEQFF	TGCGCCAGCAGCTCGTATTACGGGGGGCGGTCCTACAATGAGCAGTTCTTC
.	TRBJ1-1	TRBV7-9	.	CASSFEGLRDTEAFF	TGTGCCAGCAGCTTCGAGGGATTAAGGGACACTGAAGCTTTCTTT
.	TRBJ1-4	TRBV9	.	CASSVGAREGEKLFF	TGTGCCAGCAGCGTAGGGGCCAGGGAGGGCGAAAAACTGTTTTTT
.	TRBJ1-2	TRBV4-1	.	CASSQDIDYGYTF	TGCGCCAGCAGCCAAGATATAGACTATGGCTACACCTTC
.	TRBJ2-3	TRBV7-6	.	CASSLSPISTDTQYF	TGTGCCAGCAGCTTATCTCCTATTAGCACAGATACGCAGTATTTT
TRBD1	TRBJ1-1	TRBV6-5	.	CASSPRTGGESEAFF	TGTGCCAGCAGTCCTCGGACAGGGGGCGAATCGGAAGCTTTCTTT
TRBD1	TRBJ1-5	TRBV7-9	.	CASSPGQGSPQPQHF	TGTGCCAGCAGCCCAGGACAGGGATCCCCTCAGCCCCAGCATTTT
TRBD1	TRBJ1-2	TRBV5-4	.	CASSLNQGAPYGYTF	TGTGCCAGCAGCTTGAACCAGGGGGCGCCCTATGGCTACACCTTC
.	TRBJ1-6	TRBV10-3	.	CAISGGGAENSPLHF	TGTGCCATCAGTGGTGGGGGGGCTGAGAATTCACCCCTCCACTTT
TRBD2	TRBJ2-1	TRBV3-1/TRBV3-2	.	CASSQGRFGGANEQFF	TGTGCCAGCAGCCAAGGTCGATTCGGGGGGGCGAATGAGCAGTTCTTC
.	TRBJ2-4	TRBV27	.	CASSFVVSSKNIQYF	TGTGCCAGCAGTTTCGTTGTCAGTTCAAAAAACATTCAGTACTTC
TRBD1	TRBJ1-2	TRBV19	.	CASSTIGQAYGYTF	TGTGCCAGTAGTACAATTGGACAGGCCTATGGCTACACCTTC
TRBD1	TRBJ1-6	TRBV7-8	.	CASRQTGAQNSPLHF	TGTGCCAGCAGGCAAACAGGGGCCCAAAATTCACCCCTCCACTTT
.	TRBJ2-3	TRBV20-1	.	CSASITGPYPQYF	TGCAGTGCTAGTATCACAGGCCCCTACCCGCAGTATTTT
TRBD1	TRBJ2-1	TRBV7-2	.	CASSRDRGYNEQFF	TGTGCCAGCAGCCGGGACAGGGGTTACAATGAGCAGTTCTTC
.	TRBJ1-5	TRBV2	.	CASNWGLGNQPQHF	TGTGCCAGCAATTGGGGGCTGGGCAATCAGCCCCAGCATTTT
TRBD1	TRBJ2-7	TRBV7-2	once	CASSSTGTVSYEQYF	TGTGCCAGCAGCTCGACCGGGACAGTGTCCTACGAGCAGTACTTC
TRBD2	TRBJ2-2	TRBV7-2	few	CASSLVGGGNTGELFF	TGTGCCAGCAGCTTAGTCGGCGGGGGGAACACCGGGGAGCTGTTTTTT
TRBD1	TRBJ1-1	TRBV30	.	CAWSGGTGPTEAFF	TGTGCCTGGAGCGGGGGGACAGGGCCCACTGAAGCTTTCTTT
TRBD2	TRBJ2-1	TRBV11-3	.	CASSLGGLAEYNEQFF	TGTGCCAGCAGCTTAGGCGGACTAGCGGAATACAATGAGCAGTTCTTC
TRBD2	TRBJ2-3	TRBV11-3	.	CASSRLAGALDTQYF	TGTGCCAGCAGCCGACTAGCGGGAGCCTTGGATACGCAGTATTTT
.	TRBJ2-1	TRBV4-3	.	CASSPRTAGEEQFF	TGCGCCAGCAGCCCCCGGACTGCTGGGGAGGAGCAGTTCTTC
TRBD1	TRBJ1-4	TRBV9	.	CASSSHRGPNEKLFF	TGTGCCAGCAGCAGTCACAGGGGGCCTAATGAAAAACTGTTTTTT
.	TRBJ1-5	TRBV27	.	CASRASTGYNQPQHF	TGTGCCAGCAGAGCTTCAACAGGGTACAATCAGCCCCAGCATTTT
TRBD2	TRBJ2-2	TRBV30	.	CAWSGKGLAAGELFF	TGTGCCTGGAGTGGGAAGGGACTAGCAGCCGGGGAGCTGTTTTTT
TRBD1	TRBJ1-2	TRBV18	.	CASSPDRGSYTF	TGTGCCAGCTCACCGGACAGGGGGAGCTACACCTTC